The next 22 T cell receptor beta chains were all read from a single sample in a study of preoperative IRX-2 immunotherapy in early breast cancer. Treatment in this sample: preoperative locoregional IRX-2 cytokine immunotherapy. Libraries were prepared by immunoSEQ multiplex PCR; TCRdb keeps only in-frame clonotypes and omits some of them. The sample yields fewer than 40,000 clones, 90% to 95% seen once. This specimen was acquired from a patient treated with IRX-2 immunotherapy. The receptors stem from a human donor with breast cancer.

The chain couples TRBV9 to TRBJ2-7; 7 positions match TRBD2. Trimming took 0 bases from V and 4 from J; bases not matched to a gene: 4. In germline, CDR1 is SGDLS, CDR2 YYNGEE. This CDR3 contains 14 residues. The CDR3 spells CASSVDGTNYEQYF. Written as DNA, the CDR3 is TGTGCCAGCAGCGTAGACGGGACTAATTACGAGCAGTACTTC.

The chain has TRBV14 and TRBJ2-3; possible D gene TRBD2, 6 bases. Germline CDR1 reads SGHDN; CDR2 reads FVKESK. V dropped 2 bases and J dropped 0 bases, with 12 bases sitting between them. This CDR3 spans 16 amino acids. The CDR3 DNA follows: TGTGCCAGCAGCCAAATCAGCGGGTCTAGCACAGATACGCAGTATTTT. It codes for CASSQISGSSTDTQYF.

The table lists this clone with a count of one. The rearrangement links TRBV5-4 to TRBJ1-2, with a tentative D call TRBD1 (6 bases). V lost 1 base to trimming and J lost 10 bases, with 14 bases between them. This CDR3 has 13 amino acids. Germline lookup yields CDR1 SGHNT and CDR2 YYREEE (reference sequence). CDR3: CASSLISGDDYTF. The CDR3 nucleotides read TGTGCCAGCAGCTTGATCTCAGGGGATGACTACACCTTC. Variable domain in full (rest from reference TRBV5-4 and TRBJ1-2): ETGVTQSPTHLIKTRGQQVTLRCSSQSGHNTVSWYQQALGQGPQFIFQYYREEENGRGNFPPRFSGLQFPNYSSELNVNALELDDSALYLCASSLISGDDYTFGSGTRLTVV.

This chain joins TRBV2 and TRBJ1-2; possible D gene TRBD1, 6 bases. The germline gives CDR1 SNHLY, CDR2 FYNNEI. The V end was cut by 7 bases, the J end by 8 bases, with 17 bases between. The CDR3 extends over 13 amino acids. The chain's CDR3 is CASIPDRSGGYTF. Written as DNA, the CDR3 is TGTGCCAGCATTCCGGACAGATCAGGCGGCTACACCTTC.

The V gene is TRBV6-5, the J gene TRBJ1-4; tentatively, D is TRBD1 (5 bases). Trimming stripped 2 bases from V and 5 bases from J, with 9 bases between. Germline V CDR1 and CDR2: MNHEY, SVGAGI. This CDR3 spans 14 amino acids. CDR3 nucleotide sequence: TGTGCCAGCAGTTACGGGGGAGTCAATGAAAAACTGTTTTTT. It codes for CASSYGGVNEKLFF.

The chain is built from TRBV7-6 and TRBJ1-3; 9 nucleotides line up with TRBD1. J lost 0 bases, V lost 5 bases, and 2 bases had no gene match. This CDR3 region has 15 residues. Germline V gene lookup returns CDR1 SGHVS and CDR2 FNYEAQ. In DNA, the CDR3 is TGTGCCAGCAGCACGGACAGGGGCTCTGGAAACACCATATATTTT. Amino acids: CASSTDRGSGNTIYF.

The chain couples TRBV7-6 to TRBJ1-1, with TRBD1 identical over 8 bases. This CDR3 comprises 14 residues. In germline, CDR1 is SGHVS, CDR2 FNYEAQ. V trimming: 4 bases; J trimming: 3 bases; junction bases outside the gene matches: 4. CDR3 nucleotide sequence: TGTGCCAGCAGCTCGGGACAGGCTGACACTGAAGCTTTCTTT. Encoded protein: CASSSGQADTEAFF.

The CDR3 sequence: CASGLAGGYEQYF. As DNA, the CDR3 is TGCGCCAGCGGACTAGCGGGAGGTTACGAGCAGTACTTC. The rearrangement links TRBV4-1 to TRBJ2-7, with 14 bases that match TRBD2. J lost 4 bases, V lost 8 bases, and 1 base had no gene match. The CDR3 loop spans 13 amino acids. The germline CDR1 and CDR2 sequences are MGHRA and YSYEKL.

This chain uses TRBV29-1 with TRBJ2-3, with D unclear. V lost 5 bases to trimming and J lost 1 base, with 16 bases between them. In germline, CDR1 is SQVTM, CDR2 ANQGSEA. The CDR3 sequence is 15 residues long. The CDR3 DNA reads as TGCAGCGTTTCGACCCCAGGTCCGCGCACAGATACGCAGTATTTT. This codes for CSVSTPGPRTDTQYF.

This clone was picked up one time. The genes are TRBV28 and TRBJ1-1, with 8 bases matching TRBD1. Trimming at V came to 6 bases and at J to 5 bases, leaving 5 bases not matched to a gene. The CDR3 has 13 residues. Germline CDR1 MDHEN, CDR2 SYDVKM. CDR3 coding DNA: TGTGCCAGCAGGAAACAGGGGGGAACTGAAGCTTTCTTT. Its protein product is CASRKQGGTEAFF.

CDR3 nucleotide sequence: TGTGCCAGCACCGAACCTACACTAGCGGGAGCCAAAAACATTCAGTACTTC. This translates into CASTEPTLAGAKNIQYF. This chain uses TRBV5-6 with TRBJ2-4, with 9 bases lining up with TRBD2. The germline V gene encodes CDR1 SGHDT and CDR2 YYEEEE. V lost 6 bases, J lost 0 bases, and 10 bases stayed unmatched. The CDR3 has 17 amino acids.

The V and J genes are TRBV7-9 and TRBJ2-7, with 10 bases matching TRBD1. With 2 bases clipped from V and 1 base from J, the junction kept 2 bases outside the gene matches. Germline assignment: CDR1 SEHNR and CDR2 FQNEAQ (reference sequence). This CDR3 spans 15 amino acids. The CDR3: CASSLWDRGSYEQYF. The CDR3 DNA reads TGTGCCAGCAGCTTATGGGACAGGGGATCCTACGAGCAGTACTTC.

This sequence joins TRBV5-1 and TRBJ2-5; the D is unclear. Germline CDR1 and CDR2: SGHRS and YFSETQ. V shed 1 base and J shed 1 base, with 11 bases lying between them. The CDR3 is 15 amino acids. The CDR3 spells CASSLRPNVQETQYF. The CDR3 nucleotides read TGCGCCAGCAGCTTGAGGCCCAACGTCCAAGAGACCCAGTACTTC.

V usage is TRBV5-1 and J usage is TRBJ1-2; 7 bases fit TRBD1. The CDR3 has 14 amino acids. V lost 2 bases to trimming and J lost 6 bases; unmatched junction nucleotides: 7. The germline V gene encodes CDR1 SGHRS and CDR2 YFSETQ. The CDR3 DNA follows: TGCGCCAGCAGCTTTCAGGGGGGGAATGATGGCTACACCTTC. Its translation is CASSFQGGNDGYTF. Full variable domain (outside the CDR3, taken from reference TRBV5-1 and TRBJ1-2): KAGVTQTPRYLIKTRGQQVTLSCSPISGHRSVSWYQQTPGQGLQFLFEYFSETQRNKGNFPGRFSGRQFSNSRSEMNVSTLELGDSALYLCASSFQGGNDGYTFGSGTRLTVV.

This sequence joins TRBV4-1 and TRBJ2-7; 12 positions match TRBD2. The CDR3 spans 19 residues. V gave up 3 bases and J gave up 3 bases; unmatched junction bases: 15. The germline V gene has CDR1 MGHRA and CDR2 YSYEKL. CDR3 amino acids: CASSHSRLAGVKVDYEQYF. DNA for the CDR3: TGCGCCAGCAGCCACTCCAGACTAGCGGGAGTAAAGGTTGACTACGAGCAGTACTTC.

V is TRBV4-3 and J is TRBJ2-1, with 15 positions matching TRBD2. Germline trimming cut 5 bases from V and 5 bases from J; bases unmatched to any gene: 19. Germline V gene data show CDR1 as LGHNA and CDR2 as YSLEER. CDR3 length: 21 amino acids. DNA of the CDR3: TGCGCCAGCAGCAAGCCAAGGTTACCCGGGACTAGCGGGAGGTATGACAATGAGCAGTTCTTC. Amino acids: CASSKPRLPGTSGRYDNEQFF.

The CDR3 DNA is TGTGCCAGCTCACCACCGGGGCGTTACAATTCACCCCTCCACTTT. Protein: CASSPPGRYNSPLHF. The chain is built from TRBV18 and TRBJ1-6; perhaps TRBD1 as D (5 bases). V was shortened by 0 bases and J by 7 bases, with 10 bases between the two germline ends. The CDR3 has 15 residues. Germline lookup yields CDR1 KGHSH and CDR2 LQKENI. Together with reference TRBV18 and TRBJ1-6, the CDR3 gives the full variable domain: NAGVMQNPRHLVRRRGQEARLRCSPMKGHSHVYWYRQLPEEGLKFMVYLQKENIIDESGMPKERFSAEFPKEGPSILRIQQVVRGDSAAYFCASSPPGRYNSPLHFGNGTRLTVT.

The rearrangement links TRBV6-6 to TRBJ1-5; D uncertain. Trimming cost V 2 bases and J 4 bases, with 9 bases left between them. This CDR3 comprises 14 residues. In germline, CDR1 is MNHNY, CDR2 SVGAGI (reference sequence). The CDR3 here is CASSYGRENQPQHF. CDR3 bases: TGTGCCAGCAGTTACGGCAGAGAAAATCAGCCCCAGCATTTT.

V usage is TRBV28 and J usage is TRBJ2-5; D possibly corresponds to TRBD2 (6 bases). This CDR3 contains 12 residues. Looked up from germline, CDR1 is MDHEN and CDR2 is SYDVKM. V was clipped by 8 bases and J by 6 bases, with 13 bases between them. This CDR3 is CASSRRGKTQYF. CDR3 coding DNA: TGTGCCAGCTCTAGGAGGGGCAAGACCCAGTACTTC.

The CDR3 is CASSLNSNYGYTF. The CDR3 DNA sequence: TGTGCCAGCAGCTTAAACAGTAACTATGGCTACACCTTC. This chain uses TRBV7-2 with TRBJ1-2; no reliable D call. This CDR3 is 13 amino acids long. V dropped 2 bases and J dropped 1 base, with 5 bases sitting between them. Germline values: CDR1 SGHTA, CDR2 FQGNSA.

J is TRBJ2-3 and V is TRBV5-4; D gene unclear. The CDR3 contains 15 residues. V was shortened by 2 bases and J by 0 bases, with 10 bases between the two germline ends. The germline gives CDR1 SGHNT, CDR2 YYREEE (reference sequence). The CDR3: CASSFSGSSTDTQYF. CDR3 bases: TGTGCCAGCAGCTTTTCCGGTTCTAGCACAGATACGCAGTATTTT.

V and J are TRBV27 and TRBJ2-7; D might be TRBD1 (6 bases). CDR3 length: 15 amino acids. CDR1 and CDR2 (germline): MNHEY, SMNVEV (reference sequence). V was pared by 2 bases and J by 0 bases, with 11 bases between. CDR3 sequence (DNA): TGTGCCAGCAGTTTACAGGGGTCCAGCTCCTACGAGCAGTACTTC. Encoded protein: CASSLQGSSSYEQYF.